The clone carrying this T cell receptor (beta chain) was picked up a small number of times. The repertoire was sequenced with immunoSEQ multiplex PCR; TCRdb's copy has only in-frame clones and lacks some. The sample shows about 39,000 clones, roughly 80% of them seen only once. The CDR3 consists of 15 residues. Germline V gene lookup returns CDR1 SGHTA and CDR2 FQGNSA. Trimming took off 2 bases at V and 6 bases at J, with 14 bases between the two ends. These data come from a study of PD-L1 blockade in urothelial cancer. Study context: Bladder-origin urothelial cancer in males covered about 90% of the 29 patients.

Described time point: peripheral blood 6 weeks after treatment start. The receptor's source is a man aged 40-49 years with urothelial cancer. The sample consisted of PBMCs, taken around atezolizumab (anti-PD-L1) treatment. V and J are TRBV7-2 and TRBJ2-1; weak D call: TRBD2 (5 bases). The CDR3 spells CASSLIWGAANEQFF. CDR3 coding DNA: TGTGCCAGCAGCTTAATCTGGGGAGCAGCCAATGAGCAGTTCTTC.